This T cell receptor (beta chain) was identified during a study of OX40 agonist ivuxolimab in advanced cancers. Study in general: It was permissible to have had prior anti-PD-1, anti-PD-L1 or anti-CTLA-4 therapy, and around 40% had some.

Of note for this clone: The antigen is not known.

V was clipped by 1 base and J by 6 bases, with 7 bases between them. The CDR3 is 13 residues long. Germline V gene data show CDR1 as SGHKS and CDR2 as YYEKEE (reference sequence). Study-wide results and limits: Some patients without response likewise showed low normalized clonal expansion.

TCRdb's copy holds only in-frame clones and misses some; the assay was immunoSEQ multiplex PCR. The sample carries roughly 51,000 clones, approximately 90% recorded once. The sequencing here drew on CD4+ or CD8+ T cells sorted from blood, taken in a trial of the OX40 agonist ivuxolimab. The chain carries TRBV5-5 and TRBJ1-4; D is uncertain. The TCR comes from an adult with an advanced solid tumor such as melanoma, head and neck, liver or kidney cancer. The DNA of the CDR3 is TGTGCCAGCAGCTTGAGTCAACATGAAAAACTGTTTTTT. It codes for CASSLSQHEKLFF.